This TCR beta chain was obtained from a study of blood T cell repertoires in COVID-19. Study as a whole: Specimens from acute and convalescent COVID-19 originated in the United States, Italy and Spain.

V lost 4 bases and J lost 6, with 22 bases in between. This CDR3 spans 17 amino acids. Looked up from germline, CDR1 is SGHTA and CDR2 is FQGNSA. Per the original data handling: Estimates of nucleated cell counts were drawn from the amplification of reference gene primers. Profiling relied on immunoSEQ multiplex PCR, and the TCRdb table lists in-frame clones only, not all of them. V, J and clone size are taken as reported in that table, and D and trimming were inferred from the DNA itself. The sample has about 160,000 clones; around four fifths are singletons. Only one count was recorded for this clone.

Sequencing was carried out using peripheral blood. This TCR was sampled from a woman aged 80 or over with acute or convalescent COVID-19. The gene calls are TRBV7-2 and TRBJ1-5; D is perhaps TRBD1 (5 bases). CDR3 sequence reads: CASSSTLFQGLGQPQHF. The CDR3 region has the DNA TGTGCCAGCAGCTCCACATTGTTTCAGGGCCTCGGTCAGCCCCAGCATTTT.